This T cell receptor beta chain was identified during a study of T cell responses to AZD1222 COVID-19 vaccine. This CDR3 has 11 residues. V shed 4 bases, J shed 15 bases, and the junction held 6 bases outside the gene matches. Germline V gene lookup returns CDR1 MNHNS and CDR2 SASEGT. TCRdb's copy holds only in-frame clones and misses some; the assay was immunoSEQ multiplex PCR. In the table there are 90,000 to 150,000 clones, around 86% of which are singletons. The sample in question was peripheral blood, obtained on day 0 of AZD1222 vaccination. The receptor was derived from an adult in good health. V is TRBV6-1 and J is TRBJ2-1, with TRBD1 matching over 7 bases. CDR3 bases: TGTGCCAGCAGTGTTATGACAGGGAGGTTCTTC. Protein sequence: CASSVMTGRFF.